A selection of T cell receptor beta chains follows, all from one sample in a study of cytomegalovirus exposure and HLA in healthy donors. Method: immunoSEQ multiplex PCR; TCRdb's copy keeps in-frame clones and lacks some. The sample lists about 120,000 clones; about 80% were seen once. Sequenced: PBMCs. The receptors originated from a man in his 60s in good health and CMV-seropositive. Both conserved end residues are part of each CDR3. The D gene is left open where the match is weak. The size field is filled for only some rows; it gives once, few, many or a size class.

.	TRBV19	TRBJ1-2	.	TGTGCCAGTAGTCCCCCTCGTGCTAACTATGGCTACACCTTC	CASSPPRANYGYTF
.	TRBV27	TRBJ1-1	TRBD1	TGTGCCAGCAGTCGGGACTTCAGGGGGGACACTGAAGCTTTCTTT	CASSRDFRGDTEAFF
.	TRBV27	TRBJ2-2	TRBD2	TGTGCCAGCAGCGCGGGGGACCGATACACCGGGGAGCTGTTTTTT	CASSAGDRYTGELFF
.	TRBV20-1	TRBJ1-1	TRBD1	TGCGCGACAGGGGTCGGGACTGAAGCTTTCTTT	CATGVGTEAFF
.	TRBV5-4	TRBJ1-4	TRBD1	TGTGCCAGCAGCCAATCTGACAGGGGGGCTAATGAAAAACTGTTTTTT	CASSQSDRGANEKLFF
.	TRBV14	TRBJ1-1	.	TGTGCCAGCAGCCCACCTTTTGGGAGCGAAGCTTTCTTT	CASSPPFGSEAFF
.	TRBV6-1	TRBJ2-1	TRBD1	TGTGCCAGCAGTGATACAGGGGGCTCGCAGTTCTTC	CASSDTGGSQFF
.	TRBV5-3	TRBJ1-3	.	TGTGCCAGAAGCCTCGGGAAAGCTGGAAACACCATATATTTT	CARSLGKAGNTIYF
.	TRBV2	TRBJ1-6	.	TGTGCCAGCAGTGATCGGTATAATTCACCCCTCCACTTT	CASSDRYNSPLHF
few	TRBV5-1	TRBJ2-4	TRBD1	TGCGCCAGCAGCCCGTGGACAGGGGAAAAAAACAGTCAGTACTTC	CASSPWTGEKNSQYF
.	TRBV4-1	TRBJ2-7	TRBD2	TGCGCCAGCAGCCAAGTGGCTAGCGGGACCTACGAGCAGTACTTC	CASSQVASGTYEQYF
.	TRBV11-2	TRBJ2-4	.	TGTGCCAGCAGCTTAGATCATTCGAGGGTAGCCAAAAACATTCAGTACTTC	CASSLDHSRVAKNIQYF
few	TRBV19	TRBJ2-7	TRBD2	TGTGCCAGTAATCCTGCGGGGGGTCCCTACGAGCAGTACTTC	CASNPAGGPYEQYF
.	TRBV30	TRBJ1-1	.	TGTGCCTGGGGACAATCCACTGAAGCTTTCTTT	CAWGQSTEAFF
.	TRBV5-4	TRBJ2-7	.	TGTGCCAGCAGCTCTTCGCGGGCGGGGATATACGAGCAGTACTTC	CASSSSRAGIYEQYF
.	TRBV2	TRBJ2-7	TRBD2	TGTGCCAGCAGGCTACCGGGACTAGCGGGGTTATCCTACGAGCAGTACTTC	CASRLPGLAGLSYEQYF
.	TRBV5-4	TRBJ1-4	.	TGTGCCAGCAGCTCCGGAGGCCCGATGGGGGAAAAACTGTTTTTT	CASSSGGPMGEKLFF
few	TRBV11-2	TRBJ2-7	.	TGTGCCAGCAGCTCGAGACTAGTATCCGCCTACGAGCAGTACTTC	CASSSRLVSAYEQYF
.	TRBV5-1	TRBJ2-7	.	TGCGCCAGCAGCTTGGAAGAGACGGTACCCATTCTCAGGTACGAGCAGTACTTC	CASSLEETVPILRYEQYF